This record covers a single T cell receptor beta chain. Its specific antigen is unknown. There are no base qualities to consult, and no much larger clone falls within one base. The CDR3 runs 14 amino acids, cysteine and phenylalanine included. The entry retains the CDR3 DNA only, 42 bases that are in frame from base 1. Deletion took 1 base off V and 0 bases off J, with a span of 5 bases between the germline ends. The germline V gene supplies CDR1 SGHVS and CDR2 FNYEAQ. The study tested focal radiation therapy combined with CTLA-4 blockade (ipilimumab) in patients with chemo-refractory metastatic non-small-cell lung cancer. The protocol used for the library was the immunoSEQ multiplex PCR assay. What TCRdb holds here is the immuneACCESS table cut down to in-frame rearrangements. Part of the clones is not present; checked against another copy, under half of the missing clones reflect an unresolved V gene, and the others are unexplained. This sample comprises roughly 97,000 clones, approximately 74% of them detected only once. The ten biggest clones cover 2.5% to 3.5% of the sample.

The sample belongs to a study of radiotherapy plus CTLA-4 blockade in lung cancer (dated by TCRdb to the late 2010s). Some background on the complete study: Objective responses were observed in 15% to 20% of enrolled patients, and disease control was achieved in 25% to 40%. The full study reports these points: The strongest predictors of response were reported to be early dynamic shifts in blood T cell clones along with a rise in serum interferon-beta following radiation. TCR clones derived from tumors expanded in peripheral blood after treatment with radiotherapy and ipilimumab.

This receptor was obtained from a human donor with non-small cell lung cancer who had a partial response to radiotherapy plus ipilimumab. Some clones in this sample may be carry-over from other donors' samples. Recombination joined TRBV7-6 with TRBJ2-3; D gene: possibly TRBD1, on 5 matching bases. Material: peripheral blood, obtained from a patient treated with radiotherapy plus ipilimumab. CDR3 loop: CASSLEGSTDTQYF. The nucleotide sequence is TGTGCCAGCAGCTTAGAGGGGAGCACAGATACGCAGTATTTT.